This T cell receptor (beta chain) originates from a study of T cell changes during pregnancy in multiple sclerosis. Only in-frame clones appear in the TCRdb table, and some are missing; sequencing was by immunoSEQ multiplex PCR. The sample has more than 35,000 clones, about 95% seen once. V lost 0 bases, J lost 7 bases, and 6 bases lay in between. In germline, CDR1 is SNHLY, CDR2 FYNNEI. The CDR3 runs to 13 residues. This clone was observed a single time. The source was CD4+ T cells from peripheral blood mononuclear cells, collected in the second trimester of pregnancy. V gene TRBV2 combines with J gene TRBJ2-2, with D possibly being TRBD1 (5 bases). This sequence was found in a female donor with multiple sclerosis, enrolled in a pregnancy study. CDR3 DNA: TGTGCCAGCAGTGAAGCGGGGCACGGGGAGCTGTTTTTT. The encoded protein is CASSEAGHGELFF.